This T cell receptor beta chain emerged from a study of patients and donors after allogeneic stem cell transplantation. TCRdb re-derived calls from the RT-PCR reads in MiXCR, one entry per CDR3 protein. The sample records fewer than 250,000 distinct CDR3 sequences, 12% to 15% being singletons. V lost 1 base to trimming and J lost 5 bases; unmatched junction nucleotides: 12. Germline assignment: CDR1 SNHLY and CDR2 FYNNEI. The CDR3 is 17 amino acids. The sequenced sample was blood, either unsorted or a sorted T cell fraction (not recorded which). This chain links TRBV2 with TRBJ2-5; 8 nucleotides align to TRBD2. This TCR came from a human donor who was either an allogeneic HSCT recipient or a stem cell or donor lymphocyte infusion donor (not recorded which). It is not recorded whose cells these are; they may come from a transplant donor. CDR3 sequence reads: CASSEEVASGLGETQYF. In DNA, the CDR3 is TGTGCCAGCAGTGAAGAGGTGGCTAGCGGGTTGGGGGAGACCCAGTACTTC. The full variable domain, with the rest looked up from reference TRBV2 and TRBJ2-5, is EPEVTQTPSHQVTQMGQEVILRCVPISNHLYFYWYRQILGQKVEFLVSFYNNEISEKSEIFDDQFSVERPDGSNFTLKIRSTKLEDSAMYFCASSEEVASGLGETQYFGPGTRLLVL.